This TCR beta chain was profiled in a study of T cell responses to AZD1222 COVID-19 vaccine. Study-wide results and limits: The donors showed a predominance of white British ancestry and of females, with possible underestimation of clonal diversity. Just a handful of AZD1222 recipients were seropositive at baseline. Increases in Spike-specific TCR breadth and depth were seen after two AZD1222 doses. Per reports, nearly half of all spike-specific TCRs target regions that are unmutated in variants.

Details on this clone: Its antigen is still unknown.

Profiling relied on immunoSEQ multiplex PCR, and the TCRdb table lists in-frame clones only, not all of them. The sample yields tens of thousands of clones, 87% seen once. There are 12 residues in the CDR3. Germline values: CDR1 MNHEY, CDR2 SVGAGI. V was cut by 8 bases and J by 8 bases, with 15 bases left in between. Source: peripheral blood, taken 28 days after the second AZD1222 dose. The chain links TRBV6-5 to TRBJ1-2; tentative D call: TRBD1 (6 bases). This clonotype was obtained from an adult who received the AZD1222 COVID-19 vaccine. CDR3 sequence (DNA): TGTGCCAGCCTTATGGACAGTCCCGGCTACACCTTC. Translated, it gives CASLMDSPGYTF.